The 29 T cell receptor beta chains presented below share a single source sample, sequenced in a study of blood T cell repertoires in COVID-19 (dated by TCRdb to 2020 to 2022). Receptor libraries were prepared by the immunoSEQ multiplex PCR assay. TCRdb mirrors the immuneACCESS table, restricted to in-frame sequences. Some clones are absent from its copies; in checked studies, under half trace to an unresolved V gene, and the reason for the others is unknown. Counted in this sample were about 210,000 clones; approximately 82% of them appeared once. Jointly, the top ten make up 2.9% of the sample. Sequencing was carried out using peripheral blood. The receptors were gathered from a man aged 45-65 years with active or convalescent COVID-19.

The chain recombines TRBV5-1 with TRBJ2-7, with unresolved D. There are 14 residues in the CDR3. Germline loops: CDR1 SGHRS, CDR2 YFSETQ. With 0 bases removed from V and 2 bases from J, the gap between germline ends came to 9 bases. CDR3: CASSLDREAYEQYF. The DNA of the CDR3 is TGCGCCAGCAGCTTGGACAGAGAAGCCTACGAGCAGTACTTC. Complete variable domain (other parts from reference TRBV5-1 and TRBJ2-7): KAGVTQTPRYLIKTRGQQVTLSCSPISGHRSVSWYQQTPGQGLQFLFEYFSETQRNKGNFPGRFSGRQFSNSRSEMNVSTLELGDSALYLCASSLDREAYEQYFGPGTRLTVT.

CDR3 in amino acids: CASSLDRGSETQYF. The DNA of the CDR3 is TGTGCCAGCAGCTTAGACCGGGGATCAGAGACCCAGTACTTC. The V call is TRBV7-2, the J call TRBJ2-5; tentative D call: TRBD2 (5 bases). The CDR3 runs 14 residues. Trimming shortened V by 1 base and J by 4 bases, and 10 bases separated the two germline ends. CDR1 and CDR2 (germline): SGHTA, FQGNSA. The full variable domain, completed using reference TRBV7-2 and TRBJ2-5, is GAGVSQSPSNKVTEKGKDVELRCDPISGHTALYWYRQSLGQGLEFLIYFQGNSAPDKSGLPSDRFSAERTGGSVSTLTIQRTQQEDSAVYLCASSLDRGSETQYFGPGTRLLVL.

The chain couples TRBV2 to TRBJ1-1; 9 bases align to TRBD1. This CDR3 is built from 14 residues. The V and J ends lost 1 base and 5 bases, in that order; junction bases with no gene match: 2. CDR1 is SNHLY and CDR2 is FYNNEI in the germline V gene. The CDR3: CASSEETGGTEAFF. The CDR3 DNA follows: TGTGCCAGCAGTGAAGAGACAGGGGGGACTGAAGCTTTCTTT.

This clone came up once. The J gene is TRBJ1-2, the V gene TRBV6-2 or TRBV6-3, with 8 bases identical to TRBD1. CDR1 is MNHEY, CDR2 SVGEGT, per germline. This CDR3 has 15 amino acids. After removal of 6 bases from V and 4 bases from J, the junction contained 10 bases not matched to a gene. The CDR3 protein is CASSFLSGTGYGYTF. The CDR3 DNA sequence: TGTGCCAGCAGCTTTCTTTCCGGGACAGGCTATGGCTACACCTTC.

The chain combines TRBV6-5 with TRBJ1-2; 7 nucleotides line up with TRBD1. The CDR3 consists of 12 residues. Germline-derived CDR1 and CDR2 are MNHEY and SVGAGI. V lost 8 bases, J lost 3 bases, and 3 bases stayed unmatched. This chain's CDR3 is CASGDSYYGYTF. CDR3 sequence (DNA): TGTGCCAGCGGGGACAGTTACTATGGCTACACCTTC.

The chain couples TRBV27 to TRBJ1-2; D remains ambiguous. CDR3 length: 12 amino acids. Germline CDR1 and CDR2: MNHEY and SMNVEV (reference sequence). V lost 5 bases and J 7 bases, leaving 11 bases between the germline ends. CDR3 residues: CASSTNSGGYTF. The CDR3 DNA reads TGTGCCAGCAGTACTAATTCTGGTGGCTACACCTTC.

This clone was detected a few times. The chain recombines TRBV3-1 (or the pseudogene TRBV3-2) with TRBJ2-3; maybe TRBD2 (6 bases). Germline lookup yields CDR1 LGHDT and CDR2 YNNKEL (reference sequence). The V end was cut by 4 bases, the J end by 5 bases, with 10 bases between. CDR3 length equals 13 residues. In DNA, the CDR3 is TGTGCCAGCAGCCCACCTAGCGTAGATACGCAGTATTTT. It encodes CASSPPSVDTQYF.

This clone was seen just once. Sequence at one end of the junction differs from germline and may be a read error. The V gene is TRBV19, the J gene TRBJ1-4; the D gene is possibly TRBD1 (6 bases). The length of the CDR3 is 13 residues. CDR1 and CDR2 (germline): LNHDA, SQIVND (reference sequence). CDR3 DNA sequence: TGTGCCAGCCGGACAGCTCGAAATGAACAACTGTTTTTT. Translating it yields CASRTARNEQLFF.

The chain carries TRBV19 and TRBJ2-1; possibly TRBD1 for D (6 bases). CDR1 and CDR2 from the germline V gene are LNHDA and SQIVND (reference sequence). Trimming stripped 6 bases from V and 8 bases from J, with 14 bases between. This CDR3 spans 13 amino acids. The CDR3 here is CASSYRDVDEQFF. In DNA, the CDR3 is TGTGCCAGTAGCTACAGGGATGTGGATGAGCAGTTCTTC.

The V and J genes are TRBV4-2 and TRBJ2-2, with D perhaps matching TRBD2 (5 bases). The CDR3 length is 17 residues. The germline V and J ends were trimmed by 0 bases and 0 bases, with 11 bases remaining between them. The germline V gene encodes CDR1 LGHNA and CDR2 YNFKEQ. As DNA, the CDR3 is TGTGCCAGCAGCCAAGATCATCAGCGGCCGAACACCGGGGAGCTGTTTTTT. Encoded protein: CASSQDHQRPNTGELFF.

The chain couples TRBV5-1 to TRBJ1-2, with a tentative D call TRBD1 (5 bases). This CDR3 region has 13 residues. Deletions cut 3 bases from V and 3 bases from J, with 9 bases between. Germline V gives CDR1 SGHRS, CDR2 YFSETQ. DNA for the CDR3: TGCGCCAGCAGCTCGGACACTTACTATGGCTACACCTTC. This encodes CASSSDTYYGYTF.

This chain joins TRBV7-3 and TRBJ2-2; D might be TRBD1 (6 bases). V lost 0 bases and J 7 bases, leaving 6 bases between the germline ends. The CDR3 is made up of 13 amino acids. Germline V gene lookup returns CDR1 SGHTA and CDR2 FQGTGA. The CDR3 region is CASSLTQGGELFF. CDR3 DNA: TGTGCCAGCAGCTTAACACAGGGCGGGGAGCTGTTTTTT.

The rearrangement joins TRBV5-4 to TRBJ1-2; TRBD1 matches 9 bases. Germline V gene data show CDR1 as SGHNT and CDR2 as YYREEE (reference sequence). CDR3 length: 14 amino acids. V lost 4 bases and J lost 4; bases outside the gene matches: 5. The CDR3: CASSGGTGTYGYTF. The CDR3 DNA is TGTGCCAGCAGCGGCGGGACAGGGACCTATGGCTACACCTTC.

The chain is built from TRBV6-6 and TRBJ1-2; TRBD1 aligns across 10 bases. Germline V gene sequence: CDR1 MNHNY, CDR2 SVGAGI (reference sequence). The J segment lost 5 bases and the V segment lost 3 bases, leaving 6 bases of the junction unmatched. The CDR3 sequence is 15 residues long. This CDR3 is CASSYSGTGVYGYTF. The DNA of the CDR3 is TGTGCCAGCAGTTATTCCGGGACAGGGGTGTATGGCTACACCTTC.

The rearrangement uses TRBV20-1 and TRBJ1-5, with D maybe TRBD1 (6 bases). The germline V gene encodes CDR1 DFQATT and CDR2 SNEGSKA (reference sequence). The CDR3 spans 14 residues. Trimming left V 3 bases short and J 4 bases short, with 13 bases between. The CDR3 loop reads CSASGQWVNQPQHF. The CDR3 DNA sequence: TGCAGTGCTAGTGGACAGTGGGTGAATCAGCCCCAGCATTTT.

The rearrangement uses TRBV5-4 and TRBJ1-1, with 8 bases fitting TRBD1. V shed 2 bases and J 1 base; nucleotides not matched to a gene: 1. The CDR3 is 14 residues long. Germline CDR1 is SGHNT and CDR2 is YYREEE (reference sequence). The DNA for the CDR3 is TGTGCCAGCAGCTTCGACAGGGGGAACACTGAAGCTTTCTTT. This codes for CASSFDRGNTEAFF.

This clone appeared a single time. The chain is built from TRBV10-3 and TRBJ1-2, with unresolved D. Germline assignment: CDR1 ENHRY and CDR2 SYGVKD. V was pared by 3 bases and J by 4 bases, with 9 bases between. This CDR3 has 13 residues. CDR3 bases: TGTGCCATCAGTGAAAATAGAGGCTATGGCTACACCTTC. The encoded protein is CAISENRGYGYTF.

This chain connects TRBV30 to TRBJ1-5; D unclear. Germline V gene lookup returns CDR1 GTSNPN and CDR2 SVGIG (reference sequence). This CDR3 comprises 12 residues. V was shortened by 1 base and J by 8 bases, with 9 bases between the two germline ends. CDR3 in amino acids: CAWSAAREPQHF. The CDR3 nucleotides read TGTGCCTGGAGTGCCGCGAGGGAGCCCCAGCATTTT.

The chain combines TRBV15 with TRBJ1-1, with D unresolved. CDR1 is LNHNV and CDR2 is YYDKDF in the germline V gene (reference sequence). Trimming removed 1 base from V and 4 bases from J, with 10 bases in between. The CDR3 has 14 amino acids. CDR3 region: CATSRAGEATEAFF. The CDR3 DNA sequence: TGTGCCACCAGCAGAGCGGGAGAGGCCACTGAAGCTTTCTTT.

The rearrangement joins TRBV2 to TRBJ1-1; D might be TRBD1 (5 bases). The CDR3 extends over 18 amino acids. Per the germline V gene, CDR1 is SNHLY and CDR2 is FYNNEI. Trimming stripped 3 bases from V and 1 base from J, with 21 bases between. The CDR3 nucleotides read TGTGCCAGCAGTGACTTCAGGATAGGAGGGGCCTCGAACACTGAAGCTTTCTTT. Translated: CASSDFRIGGASNTEAFF.

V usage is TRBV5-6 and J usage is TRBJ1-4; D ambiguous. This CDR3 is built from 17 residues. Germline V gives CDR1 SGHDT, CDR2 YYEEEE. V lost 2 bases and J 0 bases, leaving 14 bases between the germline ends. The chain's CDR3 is CASSLNRDFATNEKLFF. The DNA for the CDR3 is TGTGCCAGCAGCTTAAATCGGGATTTTGCAACTAATGAAAAACTGTTTTTT.

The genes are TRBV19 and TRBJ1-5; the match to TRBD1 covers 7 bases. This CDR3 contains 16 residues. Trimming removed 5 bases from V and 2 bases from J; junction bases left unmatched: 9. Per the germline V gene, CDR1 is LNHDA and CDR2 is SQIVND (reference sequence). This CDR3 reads CASSFDRAAGNQPQHF. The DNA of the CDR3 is TGTGCCAGTAGTTTCGACAGGGCGGCAGGCAATCAGCCCCAGCATTTT.

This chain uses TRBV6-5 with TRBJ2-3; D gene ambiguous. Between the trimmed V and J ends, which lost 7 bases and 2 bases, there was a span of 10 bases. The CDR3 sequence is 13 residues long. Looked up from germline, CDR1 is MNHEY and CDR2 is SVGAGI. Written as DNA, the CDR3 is TGTGCCAGCATAGGAGACCTCACAGATACGCAGTATTTT. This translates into CASIGDLTDTQYF.

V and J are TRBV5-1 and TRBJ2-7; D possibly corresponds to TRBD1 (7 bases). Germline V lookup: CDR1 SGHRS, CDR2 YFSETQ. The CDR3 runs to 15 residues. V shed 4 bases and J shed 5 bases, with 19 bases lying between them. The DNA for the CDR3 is TGCGCCAGCAGCGTCGGAGGGGGCTCCCTGCACGAGCAGTACTTC. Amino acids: CASSVGGGSLHEQYF.

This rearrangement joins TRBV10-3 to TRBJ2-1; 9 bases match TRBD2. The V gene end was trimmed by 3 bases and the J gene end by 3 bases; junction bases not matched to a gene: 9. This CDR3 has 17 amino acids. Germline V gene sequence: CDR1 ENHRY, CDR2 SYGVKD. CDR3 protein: CAISERGASGIYNEQFF. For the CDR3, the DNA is TGTGCCATCAGTGAAAGAGGCGCTAGCGGGATCTACAATGAGCAGTTCTTC.

CDR3 bases: TGTGCCAGTAGTATAGACGGGACAGCTGGCTACACCTTC. It yields the protein CASSIDGTAGYTF. This chain connects TRBV19 to TRBJ1-2; TRBD1 matches 7 bases. V lost 0 bases to trimming and J lost 7 bases; unmatched junction nucleotides: 2. Germline V gives CDR1 LNHDA, CDR2 SQIVND (reference sequence). The CDR3 runs 13 residues.

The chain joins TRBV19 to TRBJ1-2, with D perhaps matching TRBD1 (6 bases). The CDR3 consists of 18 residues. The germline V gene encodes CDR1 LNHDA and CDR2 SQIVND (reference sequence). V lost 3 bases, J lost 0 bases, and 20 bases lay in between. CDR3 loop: CASSIPLRDTISNYGYTF. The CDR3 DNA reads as TGTGCCAGTAGTATTCCTCTCCGGGACACTATTTCTAACTATGGCTACACCTTC.

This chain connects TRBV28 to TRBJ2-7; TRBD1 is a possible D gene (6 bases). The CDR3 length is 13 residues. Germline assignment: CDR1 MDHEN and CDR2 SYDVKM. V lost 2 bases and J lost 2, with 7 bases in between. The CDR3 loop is CASSLTGTYEQYF. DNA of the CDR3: TGTGCCAGCAGTTTAACAGGGACCTACGAGCAGTACTTC.

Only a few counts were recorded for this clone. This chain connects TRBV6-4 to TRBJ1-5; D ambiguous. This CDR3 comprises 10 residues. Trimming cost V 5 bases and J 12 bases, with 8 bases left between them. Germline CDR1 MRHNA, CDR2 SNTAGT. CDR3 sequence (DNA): TGTGCCAGCAGTCGGCGGGTCCAGCATTTT. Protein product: CASSRRVQHF.